This is a list of T cell receptor beta chains from one sample in a study of tumor-infiltrating lymphocytes in primary liver carcinoma. TCRdb reanalysed the multiplex PCR reads using MiXCR and keeps one entry per CDR3 protein. The sample carries approximately 53,000 distinct CDR3 sequences, approximately 80% recorded once. The sample was liver tumor tissue from sampling region 5. The receptors shown here come from a man aged 40-50 years with primary liver carcinoma and hepatitis B virus infection. CDR3s include the opening cysteine and the closing phenylalanine or tryptophan. D genes are given only for firm matches. Clone size is stated in some rows and not others, as once, few, many or a class when expanded.

>TRBJ1-3|-|few|TRBV5-5
CASSPGTDLFSGNTIYF
TGTGCCAGCAGTCCCGGGACGGATCTCTTCTCTGGAAACACCATATATTTT
>TRBJ2-4|TRBD2|-|TRBV4-3
CASSQDLNLFGRRAINIQYF
TGCGCCAGCAGCCAAGATCTAAACCTTTTCGGGAGGAGGGCGATAAACATTCAGTACTTC
>TRBJ2-1|TRBD2|many|TRBV6-4
CASSEGTSNNEQFF
TGTGCCAGCAGTGAAGGGACTAGCAACAATGAGCAGTTCTTC
>TRBJ2-3|TRBD1|once|TRBV5-1
CASRQGAQEGMQYF
TGCGCCAGCAGACAGGGGGCACAAGAAGGTATGCAGTATTTT
>TRBJ1-1|-|-|TRBV29-1
CSIGAVWGMITEAFF
TGCAGCATTGGGGCGGTGTGGGGTATGATCACTGAAGCTTTCTTT
>TRBJ2-1|-|-|TRBV4-1
CASGQVGGGNNEQFF
TGCGCCAGCGGCCAAGTAGGGGGAGGGAACAATGAGCAGTTCTTC
>TRBJ2-1|-|-|TRBV7-9
CASNQSLLNEQFF
TGTGCCAGCAACCAATCTCTGCTGAATGAGCAGTTCTTC
>TRBJ2-3|-|-|TRBV4-2
CASSQEWGAASTDKQYF
TGTGCGAGCAGCCAAGAATGGGGGGCAGCTAGCACAGATAAGCAGTATTTT
>TRBJ1-5|-|-|TRBV6-5
CASGDGSNQPQDF
TGTGCCAGCGGAGACGGTAGCAATCAGCCCCAGGATTTT
>TRBJ2-2|TRBD1|-|TRBV6-1
CASRTGYGGAWELFF
TGTGCCAGCAGGACAGGGTACGGAGGAGCCTGGGAGCTGTTTTTT
>TRBJ2-1|TRBD1|-|TRBV5-1
CASISDRAISYNEQIF
TGCGCCAGCATTTCAGACAGGGCAATCTCCTACAATGAGCAGATCTTC
>TRBJ2-1|-|once|TRBV10-3
CAIGKNSVAYNEQFF
TGTGCCATCGGGAAGAATAGCGTGGCCTACAATGAGCAGTTCTTC
>TRBJ2-7|TRBD2|-|TRBV14
CASSHRASGAYEQYF
TGTGCCAGCAGCCATCGGGCTAGCGGGGCCTACGAGCAGTACTTC
>TRBJ2-6|-|-|TRBV6-4
CASSGNSGANVPTF
TGTGCCAGCAGTGGCAACTCTGGGGCCAACGTCCCAACTTTC
>TRBJ1-6|-|once|TRBV13
CVISSPGTQGDSPLHF
TGTGTCATCAGCTCCCCCGGGACGCAAGGGGATTCACCCCTCCACTTT
>TRBJ2-2|TRBD1|-|TRBV28
CASSRTTGNTGELFF
TGTGCCAGCAGTCGAACGACAGGGAACACCGGGGAGCTGTTTTTC
>TRBJ2-1|TRBD1|-|TRBV14
CASSQEGQGTGYIEQFF
TGTGCCAGCAGCCAGGAGGGTCAGGGGACAGGATACATTGAGCAGTTCTTC
>TRBJ2-7|-|-|TRBV6-6
CASSMAGSTYEQYF
TGTGCCAGCAGCATGGCGGGCTCGACCTACGAGCAGTACTTC
>TRBJ2-3|-|-|TRBV6-2/TRBV6-3
CASSSLGRLGDDTQYF
TGTGCCAGCAGCTCCCTAGGACGGCTTGGGGATGATACGCAGTATTTT
>TRBJ1-1|-|few|TRBV7-6
CASSLSGSTEAFF
TGTGCCAGCAGCTTATCCGGCAGCACTGAAGCTTTCTTT
>TRBJ2-1|TRBD2|-|TRBV5-1
CASSMGLAGEEFF
TGCGCCAGCAGCATGGGACTAGCGGGCGAGGAGTTCTTC
>TRBJ1-4|-|once|TRBV6-1
CASSLTGTNGKLLF
TGTGCCAGCAGTTTGACAGGCACTAATGGAAAACTGCTTTTT
>TRBJ2-1|-|-|TRBV5-6
CANSLAGGARSRNEQFF
TGTGCCAACAGCCTAGCCGGGGGTGCGAGGAGCAGAAATGAGCAGTTCTTC
>TRBJ2-3|TRBD2|-|TRBV29-1
CSAQRGCTDTKYF
TGCAGCGCCCAGCGGGGGTGCACAGATACGAAGTATTTT
>TRBJ1-5|-|-|TRBV11-2
CVGSLKGELTNQPQHF
TGTGTCGGCAGCCTAAAAGGGGAACTGACGAATCAGCCCCAGCATTTT
>TRBJ2-6|-|-|TRBV5-8
CASSSNREWANVLTF
TGTGCCAGCAGCTCCAATAGGGAGTGGGCCAACGTCCTGACTTTC
>TRBJ2-2|-|-|TRBV27
CACSTTGELFF
TGTGCCTGCAGCACCACCGGGGAGCTGTTTTTT
>TRBJ2-7|-|-|TRBV5-6
CASSLWGSSHEQYF
TGTGCCAGCAGCTTATGGGGAAGCTCCCACGAGCAGTATTTC
>TRBJ1-6|TRBD1|-|TRBV30
CALRTGEVSYNSTLHF
TGTGCCTTACGGACAGGTGAGGTCTCCTATAATTCAACCCTCCACTTT
>TRBJ1-5|-|-|TRBV5-1
CASMDRQLTDTQHF
TGCGCCAGCATGGACAGACAACTCACAGATACGCAGCATTTT
>TRBJ2-5|-|once|TRBV12-3/TRBV12-4
CASSRSLTETQYF
TGTGCCAGCAGCCGAAGCTTGACAGAGACCCAGTATTTC
>TRBJ2-2|-|-|TRBV6-2/TRBV6-3
CAISWATSNTGELFF
TGTGCCATCAGTTGGGCAACCTCGAACACCGGGGAGCTGTTTTTT
>TRBJ1-1|-|few|TRBV2
CASSEDQDTEAFF
TGTGCCAGCAGTGAAGACCAAGACACTGAAGCTTTCTTT
>TRBJ1-5|-|-|TRBV6-2/TRBV6-3
CAISHDSYQPQHF
TGTGCTATCAGTCACGACAGCTATCAGCCCCAGCATTTT
>TRBJ1-5|-|medium-sized|TRBV10-3
CAISERGANQPQHF
TGTGCCATCAGTGAGCGGGGAGCGAATCAGCCCCAGCATTTT
>TRBJ2-3|TRBD2|-|TRBV11-3
CASSFSGRRTDTWYF
TGTGCCAGCAGCTTTAGCGGGAGGCGGACAGACACGTGGTATTTT
>TRBJ2-3|-|-|TRBV28
CATQPYGPDTQYF
TGTGCCACCCAACCCTACGGACCAGATACGCAGTACTTT
>TRBJ2-5|-|-|TRBV30
CAWCTSSDWETQYF
TGTGCCTGGTGTACCTCCTCGGACTGGGAGACCCAGTACTTC
>TRBJ1-1|-|-|TRBV28
CASIIGWLRNTEALF
TGTGCCAGCATCATTGGATGGCTTCGGAACACTGAAGCTCTCTTT
>TRBJ2-7|TRBD2|once|TRBV28
CASSSRTSGIGEQHF
TGTGCCAGCAGCTCCCGGACTAGCGGTATCGGAGAGCAGCACTTC
>TRBJ1-1|-|-|TRBV4-1
CTSSQDVLNTEVFF
TGCACCAGCAGCCAAGATGTACTAAACACTGAAGTTTTCTTT
>TRBJ2-7|-|-|TRBV5-6
CGSSRTWIGSYEQYF
TGTGGCAGTAGTCGGACATGGATCGGGTCCTACGAGCAGTACTTC
>TRBJ1-3|-|-|TRBV6-1
CASSEQDGSGNTIYF
TGTGCCAGCAGTGAGCAAGACGGCTCTGGAAACACCATATATTTT
>TRBJ2-2|TRBD2|-|TRBV29-1
CSVGTSAANTGELSF
TGCAGCGTCGGGACTAGCGCGGCGAACACCGGGGAGCTGTCTTTC
>TRBJ2-3|TRBD2|medium-sized|TRBV29-1
CSVRGLAGGRADTQYF
TGCAGCGTCCGGGGACTAGCGGGAGGGAGGGCAGATACGCAGTATTTT
>TRBJ2-1|TRBD2|-|TRBV28
CSSRNSGSSYDWQFF
TGTTCCAGCAGAAATAGCGGGAGCTCCTACGATTGGCAGTTCTTC
>TRBJ2-7|-|-|TRBV4-2
CATNQDQNEQYF
TGTGCCACCAACCAAGATCAGAACGAGCAGTACTTC
>TRBJ1-2|TRBD1|-|TRBV7-9
CASCHTGGRGNYCYTF
TGTGCCAGCTGCCATACAGGGGGAAGAGGCAACTATTGCTACACCTTC
>TRBJ2-3|TRBD2|-|TRBV6-5
CVSNPGLVGTDTQCF
TGTGTCAGCAACCCAGGACTAGTGGGAACAGATACGCAGTGTTTT
>TRBJ2-3|TRBD2|-|TRBV6-5
CTSNPGLAGTDTRYF
TGTACCAGCAACCCAGGACTAGCGGGAACAGATACGCGGTATTTC
>TRBJ1-1|-|-|TRBV5-4
CASRIGLNAEAFF
TGTGCCAGCAGGATAGGGTTGAACGCTGAAGCTTTCTTT
>TRBJ2-3|TRBD1|-|TRBV29-1
CSVPGTGASDTQYF
TGCAGCGTTCCCGGGACAGGGGCCTCAGATACACAGTATTTT